The clone carrying this T cell receptor (beta chain) showed up just a few times. What it recognizes is unknown. Here immunoSEQ multiplex PCR was the method, and the copy in TCRdb shows in-frame clones only, minus some. The repertoire holds tens of thousands of clones, with around four fifths as singletons. CDR3 size: 15 residues. Germline CDR1 is MNHNY and CDR2 is SVGAGI (reference sequence). Trimming left V 4 bases short and J 7 bases short, with 14 bases between. Every one of the patients relapsed after autologous stem cell transplantation (brentuximab vedotin exposure was variable). The data were taken from a study of PD-1 blockade in classical Hodgkin lymphoma. Study observations and caveats: Among the patients, those starting nivolumab under 1 year after ASCT were excluded. Lower baseline TCR diversity was reported for newly diagnosed patients than for healthy donors. A significant rise in TCR diversity by C4D1 was seen for CD4+ but not CD8+ cells. Before treatment, complete responders showed about the same diversity as newly diagnosed patients.

The V and J genes are TRBV6-6 and TRBJ1-6; D is possibly TRBD1 (5 bases). Sequencing used peripheral blood mononuclear cells (PBMCs), obtained at baseline. The receptor was derived from a human donor with classical Hodgkin lymphoma. As DNA, the CDR3 is TGTGCCAGCAGTTGGGAGGGGCGGGTAAATTCACCCCTCCACTTT. Translating it yields CASSWEGRVNSPLHF.